These 19 T cell receptor beta chains were all obtained from the same sample, sequenced in a study of blood T cell repertoires in COVID-19. The table came from immunoSEQ multiplex PCR; TCRdb's copy has only in-frame clones and leaves some out. The sample carries about 180,000 clones, 84% recorded once. The sample consisted of peripheral blood. These receptors were taken from a human donor in a cohort sampled during active COVID-19.

This clone was detected a few times. The rearrangement uses TRBV11-2 and TRBJ1-6; D uncertain. CDR1 is SGHAT and CDR2 is FQNNGV in the germline V gene. The germline V and J ends were trimmed by 5 bases and 5 bases, with 13 bases remaining between them. The CDR3 runs to 15 residues. Written as DNA, the CDR3 is TGTGCCAGCAGCATGGAGTCAGATGATAATTCACCCCTCCACTTT. Translating it yields CASSMESDDNSPLHF.

The rearrangement joins TRBV13 to TRBJ2-3; D might be TRBD2 (7 bases). V lost 0 bases and J lost 2, with 15 bases in between. The CDR3 has 17 residues. Germline V lookup: CDR1 PRHDT, CDR2 FYEKMQ (reference sequence). CDR3 sequence: CASSLGRIRGATDTQYF. The CDR3 nucleotides are TGTGCCAGCAGCTTAGGCCGTATCCGGGGGGCCACAGATACGCAGTATTTT.

The rearrangement joins TRBV9 to TRBJ2-7, with TRBD2 matching 7 bases. Germline lookup yields CDR1 SGDLS and CDR2 YYNGEE. The V segment lost 3 bases and the J segment 2 bases; nucleotides outside the gene matches: 8. This CDR3 contains 15 residues. CDR3 nucleotides: TGTGCCAGCAGCGCGACAGCGGGACCCACCTACGAGCAGTACTTC. Amino acid sequence: CASSATAGPTYEQYF. The variable domain in full, completed from reference TRBV9 and TRBJ2-7, reads DSGVTQTPKHLITATGQRVTLRCSPRSGDLSVYWYQQSLDQGLQFLIQYYNGEERAKGNILERFSAQQFPDLHSELNLSSLELGDSALYFCASSATAGPTYEQYFGPGTRLTVT.

With regard to this clone: At the DNA level, this CDR3 is encoded by other sequences in the same sample as well. The chain recombines TRBV7-3 with TRBJ2-3, with 8 bases fitting TRBD2. From germline, CDR1 is SGHTA and CDR2 FQGTGA. The junction had 1 base not matched to a gene; V was cut back by 4 bases and J by 1 base. CDR3 length equals 14 residues. CDR3 DNA: TGTGCCAGCAGCTCAGCGGGGGGCACAGATACGCAGTATTTT. Its protein is CASSSAGGTDTQYF.

The CDR3 spells CASSRGATDTQYF. Written as DNA, the CDR3 is TGTGCCAGCAGCCGCGGAGCCACAGATACGCAGTATTTT. The V and J genes are TRBV7-6 and TRBJ2-3; unclear D gene. Trimming took off 5 bases at V and 2 bases at J, with 8 bases between the two ends. Germline lookup yields CDR1 SGHVS and CDR2 FNYEAQ. The CDR3 spans 13 residues.

The gene calls are TRBV24-1 and TRBJ2-3; 11 nucleotides agree with TRBD2. Germline V lookup: CDR1 KGHDR, CDR2 SFDVKD. V shed 4 bases and J 1 base; nucleotides not matched to a gene: 0. The CDR3 loop spans 15 amino acids. Here the CDR3 reads CATSEGLAGTDTQYF. For the CDR3, the DNA is TGTGCCACCAGTGAGGGACTAGCGGGCACAGATACGCAGTATTTT.

V and J are TRBV11-3 and TRBJ2-1; 8 nucleotides align to TRBD2. This CDR3 is built from 16 residues. Germline values: CDR1 SGHNT, CDR2 YENEEA. V gave up 3 bases and J gave up 5 bases; unmatched junction bases: 9. The CDR3 DNA reads TGTGCCAGCAGCTTGCGTAGCGGGGCTCCTCACAATGAGCAGTTCTTC. Translating gives CASSLRSGAPHNEQFF.

This rearrangement joins TRBV6-5 to TRBJ2-1; maybe TRBD1 (5 bases). The CDR3 spans 14 residues. Germline-derived CDR1 and CDR2 are MNHEY and SVGAGI. Trimming took off 5 bases at V and 1 base at J, with 9 bases between the two ends. For the CDR3, the DNA is TGTGCCAGCAGTACAGGCCTTTCCTACAATGAGCAGTTCTTC. This sequence encodes CASSTGLSYNEQFF.

V is TRBV6-1 and J is TRBJ2-3; TRBD2 matches at 8 bases. J lost 0 bases, V lost 2 bases, and 10 bases had no gene match. The germline V gene encodes CDR1 MNHNS and CDR2 SASEGT. The CDR3 is 18 residues long. CDR3 amino acids: CASSEIIVTSGSTDTQYF. In DNA, the CDR3 is TGTGCCAGCAGTGAAATCATAGTCACTAGCGGTAGCACAGATACGCAGTATTTT.

The V call is TRBV10-3, the J call TRBJ1-2; 8 bases are a match to TRBD1. V was clipped by 10 bases and J by 3 bases; unmatched bases: 10. CDR1 is ENHRY and CDR2 is SYGVKD in the germline V gene. CDR3 size: 14 residues. CDR3 DNA sequence: TGTGCCACTACGGACAGGGAGGGGGACTATGGCTACACCTTC. Translated: CATTDREGDYGYTF.

The chain is built from TRBV5-1 and TRBJ1-2, with D maybe TRBD1 (6 bases). The CDR3 is 14 amino acids. Deletions cut 4 bases from V and 8 bases from J, with 18 bases between. Germline CDR1 SGHRS, CDR2 YFSETQ. The CDR3 region has the DNA TGCGCCAGCAGCCGACTGGATCCAGGGGAAGGCTACACCTTC. It is translated as CASSRLDPGEGYTF.

Concerning this clone: This same CDR3 is encoded by further DNA sequences in the sample. The chain is built from TRBV27 and TRBJ2-7; weak D call: TRBD1 (6 bases). CDR1 and CDR2 (germline): MNHEY, SMNVEV (reference sequence). Trimming removed 5 bases at V and 2 bases at J, with 10 bases between. The CDR3 covers 13 residues. The CDR3 reads CASSPGQTYEQYF. Written as DNA, the CDR3 is TGTGCCAGCAGTCCCGGACAGACCTACGAGCAGTACTTC.

The chain joins TRBV7-2 to TRBJ1-4; possible D gene TRBD1, 5 bases. This CDR3 is 16 amino acids long. V was shortened by 2 bases and J by 0 bases, with 10 bases between the two germline ends. Germline CDR1 and CDR2: SGHTA and FQGNSA. The CDR3 reads CASSLSSTATNEKLFF. The CDR3, as DNA: TGTGCCAGCAGCTTATCCTCGACAGCAACTAATGAAAAACTGTTTTTT.

This clone was seen a few times. This chain links TRBV29-1 with TRBJ1-2; no definite D call. The CDR3 contains 11 residues. Germline CDR1 SQVTM, CDR2 ANQGSEA. V lost 6 bases and J 3 bases, leaving 8 bases between the germline ends. CDR3 sequence: CSVETDYGYTF. In DNA, the CDR3 is TGCAGCGTCGAGACTGACTATGGCTACACCTTC.

V is TRBV3-1 (or the pseudogene TRBV3-2) and J is TRBJ1-4; D ambiguous. Trimming left V 1 base short and J 5 bases short, with 11 bases between. This CDR3 comprises 15 residues. Germline V gene sequence: CDR1 LGHDT, CDR2 YNNKEL (reference sequence). CDR3 coding DNA: TGTGCCAGCAGCCAAGTGCATGCGAGAAATGAAAAACTGTTTTTT. Amino acid sequence: CASSQVHARNEKLFF.

The chain carries TRBV19 and TRBJ2-7; the match to TRBD2 covers 8 bases. The CDR3 runs to 14 residues. J was trimmed by 4 bases and V by 3 bases; bases with no gene match: 5. Per germline, CDR1 LNHDA and CDR2 SQIVND (reference sequence). The CDR3 sequence is CASSMPGGRYEQYF. For the CDR3, the DNA is TGTGCCAGTAGTATGCCGGGGGGGCGGTACGAGCAGTACTTC.

In its sample, this clone was seen a few times. The V gene is TRBV15, the J gene TRBJ1-1; TRBD1 matches 7 bases. CDR1 and CDR2 from the germline V gene are LNHNV and YYDKDF (reference sequence). The CDR3 loop spans 17 amino acids. The V and J ends lost 0 bases and 1 base, in that order; junction bases with no gene match: 8. The CDR3 bases are TGTGCCACCAGCAGAGATGGAAGGGACAGCGAGAACACTGAAGCTTTCTTT. Translated, it gives CATSRDGRDSENTEAFF.

This clone has a single count. V is TRBV7-2 and J is TRBJ2-5; maybe TRBD2 (7 bases). This CDR3 is built from 19 residues. Germline V gene sequence: CDR1 SGHTA, CDR2 FQGNSA. Trimming shortened V by 0 bases and J by 2 bases, and 22 bases separated the two germline ends. In DNA, the CDR3 is TGTGCCAGCAGCTTAGCGGTCTCTCCCACGGGGGGCCGTCAAGAGACCCAGTACTTC. Its translation is CASSLAVSPTGGRQETQYF.

The chain recombines TRBV25-1 with TRBJ1-1; D is uncertain. Germline-derived CDR1 and CDR2 are MGHDK and SYGVNS. CDR3 length: 13 residues. Trimming shortened V by 2 bases and J by 0 bases, and 4 bases separated the two germline ends. CDR3 nucleotide sequence: TGTGCCAGCAGTGAACGGTTGAACACTGAAGCTTTCTTT. The encoded protein is CASSERLNTEAFF. Combining the CDR3 with reference TRBV25-1 and TRBJ1-1 gives the whole variable domain EADIYQTPRYLVIGTGKKITLECSQTMGHDKMYWYQQDPGMELHLIHYSYGVNSTEKGDLSSESTVSRIRTEHFPLTLESARPSHTSQYLCASSERLNTEAFFGQGTRLTVV.